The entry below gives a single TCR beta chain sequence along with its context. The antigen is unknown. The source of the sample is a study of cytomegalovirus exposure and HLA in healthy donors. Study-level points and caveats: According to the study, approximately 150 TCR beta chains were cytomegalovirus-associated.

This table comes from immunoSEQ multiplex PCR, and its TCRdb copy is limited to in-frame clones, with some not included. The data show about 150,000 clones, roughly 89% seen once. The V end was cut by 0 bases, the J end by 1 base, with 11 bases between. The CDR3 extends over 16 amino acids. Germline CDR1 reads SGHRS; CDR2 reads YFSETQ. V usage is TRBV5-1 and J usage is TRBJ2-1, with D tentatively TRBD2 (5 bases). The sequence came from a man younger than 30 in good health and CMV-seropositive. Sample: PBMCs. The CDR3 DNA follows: TGCGCCAGCAGCTTGGCCAGCGGACCGTCCTACAATGAGCAGTTCTTC. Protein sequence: CASSLASGPSYNEQFF.